Below, one T cell receptor (beta chain) is given with its context. Combined were second doses at about 4 or about 12 weeks. Clones were read by immunoSEQ multiplex PCR, and TCRdb kept only the in-frame ones, dropping some. Of some 150,000 clones in the sample, roughly 87% were seen once. The source of the sample is a study of T cell responses to AZD1222 COVID-19 vaccine. CDR3 length: 15 amino acids. CDR1 MRHNA and CDR2 SNTAGT come from the germline V gene. V trimming: 3 bases; J trimming: 5 bases; junction bases outside the gene matches: 7. The sequences come from peripheral blood, collected 28 days after the second AZD1222 dose. This TCR was sampled from an adult who received the AZD1222 COVID-19 vaccine. The V and J genes are TRBV6-4 and TRBJ2-1; TRBD2 matches 7 bases. DNA of the CDR3: TGTGCCAGCAGTGAACGTTCTAGCGGCAACAATGAGCAGTTCTTC. Residues: CASSERSSGNNEQFF.